This is a list of T cell receptor beta chains from one sample in a study of control samples from healthy donors and cancer patients. The assay was immunoSEQ multiplex PCR, and TCRdb's table has in-frame clones only and misses some. Counted here are about 410,000 clones, approximately 90% occurring once; the ten biggest clones make up around 6.4%. The sample consisted of PBMCs. Receptor source: a man aged 40-49 years with head and neck cancer. Both conserved end residues are part of each CDR3. A D gene is named only where the DNA matches it firmly. The size of a clone is reported for some rows only, either as once, few or many, or as a class for expanded clones.

clone_size: NA
v_call: TRBV2
j_call: TRBJ1-2
d_call: NA
cdr3_aa: CASSPPRAAYGYTF
cdr3_nt: TGTGCCAGCAGTCCCCCCCGGGCAGCGTATGGCTACACCTTC

clone_size: once
v_call: TRBV13
j_call: TRBJ1-3
d_call: NA
cdr3_aa: CASINGRGLSGNTIYF
cdr3_nt: TGTGCCAGCATCAATGGACGGGGACTCTCTGGAAACACCATATATTTT

clone_size: once
v_call: TRBV28
j_call: TRBJ2-6
d_call: NA
cdr3_aa: CASNTPRAGAFSGANVLTF
cdr3_nt: TGTGCCAGCAATACGCCACGGGCAGGGGCCTTCTCTGGGGCCAACGTCCTGACTTTC

clone_size: NA
v_call: TRBV6-2/TRBV6-3
j_call: TRBJ2-5
d_call: NA
cdr3_aa: CASSLGGRQTQYF
cdr3_nt: TGTGCCAGCAGTTTGGGGGGCAGACAGACCCAGTACTTC

clone_size: NA
v_call: TRBV7-9
j_call: TRBJ2-7
d_call: TRBD2
cdr3_aa: CASSWGLAGDEQYF
cdr3_nt: TGTGCCAGCAGCTGGGGGCTAGCGGGTGACGAGCAGTACTTC

clone_size: once
v_call: TRBV7-2
j_call: TRBJ2-5
d_call: TRBD1
cdr3_aa: CASSSDRGKETQYF
cdr3_nt: TGTGCCAGCAGCTCGGACAGGGGGAAAGAGACCCAGTACTTC

clone_size: NA
v_call: TRBV28
j_call: TRBJ1-1
d_call: NA
cdr3_aa: CASSLVSPNTEAFF
cdr3_nt: TGTGCCAGCAGTTTAGTCAGTCCGAACACTGAAGCTTTCTTT

clone_size: NA
v_call: TRBV2
j_call: TRBJ2-5
d_call: TRBD2
cdr3_aa: CASSDSIAGGLETQYF
cdr3_nt: TGTGCCAGCAGTGATTCTATAGCGGGAGGTCTGGAGACCCAGTACTTC

clone_size: NA
v_call: TRBV2
j_call: TRBJ1-6
d_call: NA
cdr3_aa: CASSDLGQQNSPLHF
cdr3_nt: TGTGCCAGCAGTGACTTAGGACAGCAGAATTCACCCCTCCACTTT

clone_size: NA
v_call: TRBV27
j_call: TRBJ1-2
d_call: NA
cdr3_aa: CASSLTGTDYGYTF
cdr3_nt: TGTGCCAGCAGTTTAACCGGGACTGACTATGGCTACACCTTC

clone_size: NA
v_call: TRBV7-9
j_call: TRBJ1-2
d_call: TRBD1
cdr3_aa: CASSLETGVGYTF
cdr3_nt: TGTGCCAGCAGCTTAGAGACAGGGGTTGGCTACACCTTC

clone_size: few
v_call: TRBV6-5
j_call: TRBJ2-7
d_call: NA
cdr3_aa: CASRSRRERYEQYF
cdr3_nt: TGTGCCAGCAGATCGAGGCGAGAACGATACGAGCAGTACTTC

clone_size: NA
v_call: TRBV30
j_call: TRBJ2-4
d_call: NA
cdr3_aa: CAWSVPEVSDIQYF
cdr3_nt: TGTGCCTGGAGTGTCCCTGAAGTTTCAGACATTCAGTACTTC

clone_size: NA
v_call: TRBV18
j_call: TRBJ2-1
d_call: TRBD1
cdr3_aa: CASSPLGQENEQFF
cdr3_nt: TGTGCCAGCTCACCACTAGGACAGGAGAATGAGCAGTTCTTC

clone_size: NA
v_call: TRBV12-3/TRBV12-4
j_call: TRBJ2-1
d_call: TRBD1
cdr3_aa: CASRRGLNEQFF
cdr3_nt: TGTGCCAGCAGGAGGGGGCTCAATGAGCAGTTCTTC

clone_size: NA
v_call: TRBV19
j_call: TRBJ2-1
d_call: TRBD1
cdr3_aa: CASRAGGEAGRYNEQFF
cdr3_nt: TGTGCCAGTAGGGCAGGGGGCGAGGCGGGCCGCTACAATGAGCAGTTCTTC

clone_size: NA
v_call: TRBV18
j_call: TRBJ2-5
d_call: TRBD1
cdr3_aa: CASSRDRGQETQYF
cdr3_nt: TGTGCCAGCTCACGTGACAGGGGGCAAGAGACCCAGTACTTC

clone_size: NA
v_call: TRBV15
j_call: TRBJ1-1
d_call: TRBD1
cdr3_aa: CATSRGPGTADTEAFF
cdr3_nt: TGTGCCACCAGCAGAGGACCCGGGACAGCCGACACTGAAGCTTTCTTT

clone_size: NA
v_call: TRBV7-2
j_call: TRBJ1-5
d_call: NA
cdr3_aa: CASSLAGRAAQHF
cdr3_nt: TGTGCCAGCAGCTTAGCGGGGCGGGCGGCCCAGCATTTT

clone_size: NA
v_call: TRBV7-3
j_call: TRBJ1-2
d_call: NA
cdr3_aa: CASSLSGYGYTF
cdr3_nt: TGTGCCAGCAGCTTATCCGGCTATGGCTACACCTTC